This entry lists 29 T cell receptor beta chains sequenced from one sample in a study of blood T cells in healthy people across ages (dated by TCRdb to the mid-2010s). The library was obtained by 5' RACE. Sequencer: Illumina HiSeq 2500. A second PCR of about 7 to 12 cycles was performed with a sample-barcoded 5' primer and a J-beta primer mix. In TCRdb, the public reads were trimmed at Q25 with fastp and aligned with MiXCR, with productive beta chains retained. Here each entry gathers all rows of one CDR3 protein and keeps the most common genes and DNA. The sample table shows 730,000 or so distinct CDR3 sequences, and roughly 41% are seen once. The ten top clones hold around 30% of the sample. The sequencing sample was made of blood. These receptors were obtained from an elderly man in good health.

The chain recombines TRBV25-1 with TRBJ2-4; 7 bases map to TRBD1. J gave up 6 bases and V 6 bases, and 8 bases lay outside the gene matches. Germline V gene sequence: CDR1 MGHDK, CDR2 SYGVNS. The CDR3 has 14 residues. The CDR3 region is CASSLTGAPNIQYF. DNA for the CDR3: TGTGCCAGCAGCTTAACAGGGGCGCCAAACATTCAGTACTTC.

This chain links TRBV11-2 with TRBJ2-5; the D gene is possibly TRBD2 (5 bases). V dropped 5 bases and J dropped 2 bases, with 12 bases sitting between them. The CDR3 has 14 amino acids. Germline CDR1 SGHAT, CDR2 FQNNGV. For the CDR3, the DNA is TGTGCCAGCAGCACGCGACTATCGCAAGAGACCCAGTACTTC. Translated, it gives CASSTRLSQETQYF.

The chain joins TRBV20-1 to TRBJ1-5, with TRBD1 matching over 7 bases. The length of the CDR3 is 14 residues. CDR1 is DFQATT, CDR2 SNEGSKA, per germline (reference sequence). V lost 5 bases, J lost 0 bases, and 4 bases stayed unmatched. The CDR3 DNA is TGCAGTGCTGGAGGGACAGATAGCAATCAGCCCCAGCATTTT. It yields the protein CSAGGTDSNQPQHF.

This clonotype has only a few counts. The chain combines TRBV5-6 with TRBJ2-1; 7 bases are a match to TRBD2. The V gene end was trimmed by 4 bases and the J gene end by 2 bases; junction bases not matched to a gene: 6. The germline V gene encodes CDR1 SGHDT and CDR2 YYEEEE. The CDR3 length is 15 residues. The CDR3, as DNA: TGTGCCAGCAGCAGTCTAGCGGTTACCTACAATGAGCAGTTCTTC. Its protein is CASSSLAVTYNEQFF. The full variable domain, completed using reference TRBV5-6 and TRBJ2-1, is DAGVTQSPTHLIKTRGQQVTLRCSPKSGHDTVSWYQQALGQGPQFIFQYYEEEERQRGNFPDRFSGHQFPNYSSELNVNALLLGDSALYLCASSSLAVTYNEQFFGPGTRLTVL.

This clonotype was counted once. DNA of the CDR3: TGTGCCAGCAGCGCCACACGAAGGGGTGCAGATACGCAGTATTTT. Translating it yields CASSATRRGADTQYF. The V and J genes are TRBV9 and TRBJ2-3; tentative D call: TRBD1 (5 bases). This CDR3 has 15 amino acids. From germline, CDR1 is SGDLS and CDR2 YYNGEE. V lost 3 bases to trimming and J lost 4 bases, with 15 bases between them. The full variable domain, completed using reference TRBV9 and TRBJ2-3, is DSGVTQTPKHLITATGQRVTLRCSPRSGDLSVYWYQQSLDQGLQFLIQYYNGEERAKGNILERFSAQQFPDLHSELNLSSLELGDSALYFCASSATRRGADTQYFGPGTRLTVL.

This clonotype has more than one count but fewer than ten. The chain joins TRBV20-1 to TRBJ2-5; D may match TRBD1 or TRBD2 (5 bases each). The CDR3 is 13 amino acids. Germline assignment: CDR1 DFQATT and CDR2 SNEGSKA (reference sequence). The V end lost 6 bases, the J end lost 4 bases, and 15 bases lay between the germline ends. CDR3 loop: CSAGDPEGETQYF. For the CDR3, the DNA is TGCAGTGCCGGGGACCCTGAGGGAGAGACCCAGTACTTC.

This clonotype was seen a few times. The V gene is TRBV5-1, the J gene TRBJ2-7, with TRBD1 matching 9 bases. The germline V gene has CDR1 SGHRS and CDR2 YFSETQ. The CDR3 extends over 13 amino acids. V trimming: 7 bases; J trimming: 1 base; junction bases outside the gene matches: 3. CDR3 sequence (DNA): TGCGCCAGCGGGACAGGGCCTTCCTACGAGCAGTACTTC. Amino acids: CASGTGPSYEQYF.

V is TRBV20-1 and J is TRBJ1-2; D is perhaps TRBD1 (6 bases). Germline V CDR1 and CDR2: DFQATT, SNEGSKA (reference sequence). CDR3 length: 12 amino acids. Trimming removed 7 bases from V and 3 bases from J, with 12 bases in between. The CDR3 coding sequence is TGCAGTGTCACAGGGATCGACTATGGCTACACCTTC. As protein: CSVTGIDYGYTF.

This sequence joins TRBV5-6 and TRBJ2-5; TRBD1 matches 7 bases. This CDR3 is 17 amino acids long. Germline trimming cut 2 bases from V and 4 bases from J; bases unmatched to any gene: 14. Per germline, CDR1 SGHDT and CDR2 YYEEEE. In nucleotides, the CDR3 is TGTGCCAGCAGCTTAAGGGACAGTCCCTTCTTCCGAGAGACCCAGTACTTC. Translating gives CASSLRDSPFFRETQYF.

J is TRBJ2-3 and V is TRBV12-3 or TRBV12-4; no clear D gene. Trimming took off 3 bases at V and 0 bases at J, with 10 bases between the two ends. The CDR3 is 15 amino acids. In DNA form, the CDR3 reads TGTGCCAGCAGTTTTAGTTATGGGAGCACAGATACGCAGTATTTT. This encodes CASSFSYGSTDTQYF.

The gene calls are TRBV6-1 and TRBJ2-5; tentatively, D is TRBD2 (6 bases). Germline V CDR1 and CDR2: MNHNS, SASEGT. The germline V and J ends were trimmed by 6 bases and 13 bases, with 21 bases remaining between them. The CDR3 contains 13 residues. The CDR3 loop reads CASSAVRERQLYF. CDR3 nucleotides: TGTGCCAGCAGCGCCGTCCGGGAGCGTCAGCTGTACTTC.

V is TRBV6-2 or TRBV6-3 and J is TRBJ2-5, with 10 positions matching TRBD2. The CDR3 runs 18 residues. Losses at the gene ends were 4 bases for V and 2 bases for J; bases not matched to a gene: 13. Looked up from germline, CDR1 is MNHEY and CDR2 is SVGEGT. In DNA, the CDR3 is TGTGCCAGCAGTTCCCCCCGAGGGGCTAGCGGGGGACAAGAGACCCAGTACTTC. Its translation is CASSSPRGASGGQETQYF.

This clonotype was seen ten or more times. The chain links TRBV28 to TRBJ1-5; no definite D call. CDR3 length: 15 residues. V was cut by 3 bases and J by 0 bases, with 9 bases left in between. Germline CDR1 is MDHEN and CDR2 is SYDVKM. CDR3 sequence (DNA): TGTGCCAGCAGTTTGACGGATACTAGCAATCAGCCCCAGCATTTT. Its translation is CASSLTDTSNQPQHF.

Details on this clonotype: A much bigger clone sits one base away, suggesting this may be a read error. The rearrangement links TRBV4-3 to TRBJ2-5; D may match TRBD1 or TRBD2 (6 bases each). The CDR3 length is 11 residues. Germline CDR1 and CDR2: LGHNA and YSLEER. CDR3 in amino acids: CASARGETRYF. For the CDR3, the DNA is TGCGCCAGCGCGAGGGGGGAGACCCGGTACTTC.

This clonotype is a singleton in its sample. The chain carries TRBV20-1 and TRBJ1-5; 8 nucleotides align to TRBD1. Per germline, CDR1 DFQATT and CDR2 SNEGSKA (reference sequence). The V gene end was trimmed by 5 bases and the J gene end by 2 bases; junction bases not matched to a gene: 2. This CDR3 is 13 amino acids long. CDR3 in amino acids: CSAPGQGNQPQHF. As DNA, the CDR3 is TGCAGTGCTCCGGGACAGGGCAATCAGCCCCAGCATTTT.

For this clonotype: Being one base from a much bigger clone, this may be a read error. The rearrangement uses TRBV6-5 and TRBJ2-1, with 8 bases fitting TRBD2. The CDR3 spans 11 residues. Germline CDR1 and CDR2: MNHEY and SVGAGI. The DNA for the CDR3 is TGTGCCAGCAGGACTAGCGAGAAGCAGCTCTTC. Its protein is CASRTSEKQLF.

The chain employs TRBV7-2 and TRBJ1-5; D is unclear. V lost 0 bases and J lost 0, with 6 bases in between. Germline V gene sequence: CDR1 SGHTA, CDR2 FQGNSA. The CDR3 has 15 residues. The CDR3 DNA reads as TGTGCCAGCAGCTTAGCAGTGCATAGCAATCAGCCCCAGCATTTT. Translation: CASSLAVHSNQPQHF.

This clonotype was recorded at least ten times. The chain is built from TRBV4-3 and TRBJ2-5; D tentatively reads TRBD1 or TRBD2 (6 bases each). Germline-derived CDR1 and CDR2 are LGHNA and YSLEER. The CDR3 contains 17 residues. Trimming removed 1 base at V and 4 bases at J, with 19 bases between. This chain's CDR3 is CASSQGAAEGGGETQYF. CDR3 DNA: TGCGCCAGCAGCCAAGGTGCAGCCGAGGGGGGTGGAGAGACCCAGTACTTC.

The chain recombines TRBV30 with TRBJ2-1; 8 nucleotides agree with TRBD2. TRBJ2-7 matches the DNA end more closely, so the J call is doubtful. The CDR3 covers 16 residues. The germline gives CDR1 GTSNPN, CDR2 SVGIG (reference sequence). This chain's CDR3 is CAWSPFGRGAYNEQYF. CDR3 nucleotides: TGTGCCTGGAGTCCCTTCGGGAGGGGCGCCTACAATGAGCAGTACTTC.

This clonotype was counted many times. The chain employs TRBV7-2 and TRBJ2-5, with 11 bases identical to TRBD1. CDR1 is SGHTA and CDR2 is FQGNSA in the germline V gene. With 5 bases clipped from V and 5 bases from J, the junction kept 7 bases outside the gene matches. The CDR3 length is 15 residues. In DNA form, the CDR3 reads TGTGCCAGCAGCGGACGGACAGGGGGCTTGGAGACCCAGTACTTC. This codes for CASSGRTGGLETQYF.

V and J are TRBV25-1 and TRBJ2-7; TRBD1 matches 7 bases. Germline assignment: CDR1 MGHDK and CDR2 SYGVNS. The CDR3 runs 15 residues. With 6 bases clipped from V and 2 bases from J, the junction kept 10 bases outside the gene matches. The CDR3 loop reads CASRQTGTVTYEQYF. CDR3 sequence (DNA): TGTGCCAGCAGACAGACCGGGACAGTGACCTACGAGCAGTACTTC.

This clonotype was observed a single time. The chain recombines TRBV11-3 with TRBJ2-2; D is uncertain. CDR3 size: 12 residues. V was clipped by 2 bases and J by 8 bases, with 6 bases between them. The germline V gene has CDR1 SGHNT and CDR2 YENEEA. CDR3 DNA sequence: TGTGCCAGCAGCTTAAGGCTAGGGGAGCTGTTTTTT. Protein product: CASSLRLGELFF.

The chain's CDR3 is CASSLFAGWDRNYEQYF. CDR3 in DNA: TGTGCCAGCAGCTTATTCGCGGGGTGGGACAGAAACTACGAGCAGTACTTC. The V and J genes are TRBV7-2 and TRBJ2-7, with D possibly matching TRBD1 (7 bases). The CDR3 sequence is 17 residues long. Trimming cost V 2 bases and J 3 bases, with 20 bases left between them. Germline-derived CDR1 and CDR2 are SGHTA and FQGNSA.

This clonotype was seen a few times. The chain couples TRBV3-1 to TRBJ2-3; the D gene is possibly TRBD2 (5 bases). CDR1 is LGHDT and CDR2 is YNNKEL in the germline V gene (reference sequence). CDR3 length: 14 amino acids. Between the trimmed V and J ends, which lost 4 bases and 4 bases, there was a span of 12 bases. CDR3 sequence: CASSPWESSDTQYF. The CDR3 DNA follows: TGTGCCAGCAGCCCTTGGGAGTCGTCAGATACGCAGTATTTT.

The rearrangement links TRBV7-2 to TRBJ2-5; maybe TRBD1 (6 bases). Trimming took off 0 bases at V and 11 bases at J, with 31 bases between the two ends. This CDR3 spans 19 amino acids. Germline V gives CDR1 SGHTA, CDR2 FQGNSA. CDR3 nucleotide sequence: TGTGCCAGCAGCTTAGCGCTGTCTCCGGGACACGGACCCTACAATGAGCAGTACTTC. Its protein product is CASSLALSPGHGPYNEQYF.

This sequence joins TRBV4-1 and TRBJ2-3; tentatively, D is TRBD2 (6 bases). Germline V gene sequence: CDR1 MGHRA, CDR2 YSYEKL. This CDR3 region has 15 residues. V was clipped by 3 bases and J by 6 bases, with 16 bases between them. Written as DNA, the CDR3 is TGCGCCAGCAGCCATCCTGCGCGGGGAGGCGATACGCAGTATTTT. It translates to CASSHPARGGDTQYF.

The chain links TRBV7-9 to TRBJ2-7; TRBD2 matches at 10 bases. The CDR3 contains 17 residues. In germline, CDR1 is SEHNR, CDR2 FQNEAQ (reference sequence). After removal of 4 bases from V and 7 bases from J, the junction contained 16 bases not matched to a gene. The CDR3 coding sequence is TGTGCCAGCAGCTCTACTAGCGGGACCCCTTCCGGCAATGAGCAGTACTTC. Amino acid sequence: CASSSTSGTPSGNEQYF.

The chain couples TRBV5-1 to TRBJ1-1; 7 positions agree with TRBD1. Germline lookup yields CDR1 SGHRS and CDR2 YFSETQ. CDR3 length: 15 residues. With 4 bases clipped from V and 2 bases from J, the junction kept 8 bases outside the gene matches. The CDR3: CASSPYRGSNTEAFF. The CDR3 nucleotides read TGCGCCAGCAGCCCCTACAGGGGTTCAAACACTGAAGCTTTCTTT.

The gene calls are TRBV14 and TRBJ2-1; 9 bases agree with TRBD2. V lost 1 base and J lost 5; bases outside the gene matches: 0. Germline lookup yields CDR1 SGHDN and CDR2 FVKESK. The CDR3 has 14 amino acids. The CDR3 region is CASSQGLADNEQFF. For the CDR3, the DNA is TGTGCCAGCAGCCAAGGACTAGCGGACAATGAGCAGTTCTTC.